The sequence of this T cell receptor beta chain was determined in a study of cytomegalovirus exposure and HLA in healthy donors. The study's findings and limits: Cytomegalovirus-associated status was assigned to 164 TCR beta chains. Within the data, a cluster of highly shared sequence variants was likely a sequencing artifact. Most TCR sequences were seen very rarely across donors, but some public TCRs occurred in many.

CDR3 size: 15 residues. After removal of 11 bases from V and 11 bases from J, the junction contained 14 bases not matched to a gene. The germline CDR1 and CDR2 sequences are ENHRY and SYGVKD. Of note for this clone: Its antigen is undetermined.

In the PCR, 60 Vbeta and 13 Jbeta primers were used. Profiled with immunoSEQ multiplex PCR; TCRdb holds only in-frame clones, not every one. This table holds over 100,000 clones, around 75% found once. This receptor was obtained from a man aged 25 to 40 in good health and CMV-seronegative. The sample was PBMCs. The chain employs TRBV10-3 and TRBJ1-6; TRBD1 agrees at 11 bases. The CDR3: CAASSRDRGIPPLHF. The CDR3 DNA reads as TGTGCCGCTTCATCGCGGGACAGGGGGATCCCACCCCTCCACTTT.